Each of the 10 T cell receptor beta chains below was sequenced from the same sample in a study of cytomegalovirus exposure and HLA in healthy donors (dated by TCRdb to 2016 to 2017). Library method: the immunoSEQ multiplex PCR assay. For the multiplex PCR, a mixture combining 60 forward primers for TCR Vbeta segments and 13 reverse primers for TCR Jbeta segments was used. The table comes from immuneACCESS by way of TCRdb, which keeps in-frame sequences with V and J called. Part of the clones is missing from these tables; in studies checked, under half for an unresolved V gene and the rest for unknown reasons. The sample has 100,000 or so clones on record, about 78% of them singletons. The ten biggest clones cover more than 10% of the sample. Sequencing input: PBMCs. These receptor sequences come from a woman in her thirties or forties in good health and CMV-seropositive.

V is TRBV5-1 and J is TRBJ2-5; weak D call: TRBD1 (6 bases). CDR3 length equals 15 residues. Deletions cut 2 bases from V and 4 bases from J, with 15 bases between. In germline, CDR1 is SGHRS, CDR2 YFSETQ. The CDR3 loop reads CASSFQGGILETQYF. In DNA form, the CDR3 reads TGCGCCAGCAGCTTCCAAGGGGGAATCCTAGAGACCCAGTACTTC.

In its sample, this clone was seen a few times. The J gene is TRBJ2-1, the V gene TRBV5-1; 8 bases agree with TRBD1. The CDR3 loop spans 15 amino acids. The germline V gene has CDR1 SGHRS and CDR2 YFSETQ. V lost 2 bases and J lost 9; bases outside the gene matches: 10. The CDR3 DNA reads as TGCGCCAGCAGCTTCGTGACAGGGGATCTGGGTGAGCAGTTCTTC. Translating gives CASSFVTGDLGEQFF.

V gene TRBV2 combines with J gene TRBJ1-3; D unresolved. CDR1 and CDR2 from the germline V gene are SNHLY and FYNNEI. The CDR3 runs to 16 residues. V was clipped by 2 bases and J by 2 bases, with 13 bases between them. CDR3 DNA: TGTGCCAGCAGTGAATGGAGGGTAGGCGCTGGAAACACCATATATTTT. This codes for CASSEWRVGAGNTIYF.

V usage is TRBV6-1 and J usage is TRBJ2-7; 7 bases agree with TRBD1. Trimming at V came to 5 bases and at J to 0 bases, leaving 7 bases not matched to a gene. The CDR3 has 15 residues. Germline values: CDR1 MNHNS, CDR2 SASEGT. CDR3 sequence (DNA): TGTGCCAGCAGTCTGCTCCGGGACAGCTCCTACGAGCAGTACTTC. Amino acid sequence: CASSLLRDSSYEQYF.

The CDR3 nucleotides are TGTGCCAGCAGTTACCTGACGGAGACCGGGGAGCTGTTTTTT. Protein product: CASSYLTETGELFF. The chain is built from TRBV6-5 and TRBJ2-2; D gene uncertain. V was pared by 2 bases and J by 5 bases, with 9 bases between. From germline, CDR1 is MNHEY and CDR2 SVGAGI. The CDR3 length is 14 residues.

This clone has a single count. V gene TRBV25-1 combines with J gene TRBJ1-6; 12 bases fit TRBD1. The germline gives CDR1 MGHDK, CDR2 SYGVNS. V was pared by 6 bases and J by 10 bases, with 7 bases of the junction left unmatched. The CDR3 has 15 amino acids. CDR3 sequence reads: CASSPGDRGQSPLHF. The CDR3 DNA sequence: TGTGCCAGCAGCCCGGGGGACAGGGGGCAGTCACCCCTCCACTTT.

The chain links TRBV4-1 to TRBJ2-3; 9 bases are a match to TRBD2. The CDR3 consists of 17 residues. Looked up from germline, CDR1 is MGHRA and CDR2 is YSYEKL. V lost 1 base and J lost 2; bases outside the gene matches: 7. DNA of the CDR3: TGCGCCAGCAGCCAAGCAGTAGCGGGGGTTGTCACAGATACGCAGTATTTT. Translation gives CASSQAVAGVVTDTQYF.

This chain joins TRBV18 and TRBJ1-2; 7 nucleotides match TRBD1. Germline V gene data show CDR1 as KGHSH and CDR2 as LQKENI. V shed 4 bases, J shed 3 bases, and the junction held 2 bases outside the gene matches. This CDR3 region has 13 residues. The CDR3 region is CASSRQGDYGYTF. CDR3 sequence (DNA): TGTGCCAGCTCACGACAGGGAGACTATGGCTACACCTTC.

The chain joins TRBV30 to TRBJ1-2; D call uncertain. Germline V gene data show CDR1 as GTSNPN and CDR2 as SVGIG (reference sequence). V was pared by 5 bases and J by 2 bases, with 12 bases between. The CDR3 runs to 13 residues. The CDR3 DNA follows: TGTGCCTGGGGGAACCCGGGGAACTATGGCTACACCTTC. The encoded protein is CAWGNPGNYGYTF.

V is TRBV11-2 and J is TRBJ1-2; possibly TRBD1 for D (6 bases). Trimming pared 5 bases from V and 4 bases from J, leaving 17 bases between. The germline gives CDR1 SGHAT, CDR2 FQNNGV. This CDR3 is 15 amino acids long. The CDR3 spells CASSDYRVSGYGYTF. CDR3 sequence (DNA): TGTGCCAGCAGCGACTACAGGGTTTCCGGCTATGGCTACACCTTC.